These 29 T cell receptor beta chains share one sample of origin, sequenced in a study of blood T cells in healthy people across ages. A second about 7 to 12 cycle PCR used barcoded and J-beta primers. MiXCR, applied by TCRdb to the 5' RACE reads, yields one record per CDR3 protein. The data show nearly 800,000 distinct CDR3 sequences, approximately 25% seen once. These records were also assigned to another study, of T cells of mothers and their children.

Sequences were obtained from blood. Receptors originate from a boy aged 10-17 years in good health.

The chain carries TRBV6-5 and TRBJ1-2; a possible D gene is TRBD1 (5 bases). The CDR3 is made up of 16 amino acids. Germline CDR1 MNHEY, CDR2 SVGAGI. The V end was cut by 4 bases, the J end by 8 bases, with 23 bases between. This CDR3 reads CASSSGTAFNLGGYTF. As DNA, the CDR3 is TGTGCCAGCAGTTCCGGGACGGCGTTTAATTTGGGGGGCTACACCTTC.

The chain links TRBV11-2 to TRBJ2-3; 8 bases match TRBD2. This CDR3 region has 16 residues. CDR1 is SGHAT and CDR2 is FQNNGV in the germline V gene. The trim removed 5 bases at V and 2 bases at J, leaving 9 bases unmatched. The CDR3: CASSPRPGGTTDTQYF. The CDR3 DNA is TGTGCCAGCAGCCCCCGACCGGGGGGGACCACAGATACGCAGTATTTT.

The CDR3 DNA is TGCAGCGTTGAGGGGACTAGCGGGACCAACACCGGGGAGCTGTTTTTT. This codes for CSVEGTSGTNTGELFF. The chain recombines TRBV29-1 with TRBJ2-2; 13 nucleotides align to TRBD2. CDR1 SQVTM and CDR2 ANQGSEA come from the germline V gene. The length of the CDR3 is 16 residues. Trimming at V came to 3 bases and at J to 2 bases, leaving 3 bases not matched to a gene.

A few counts support this clonotype. A read error may be the cause here, since a much bigger clone is one base away. The rearrangement joins TRBV4-3 to TRBJ1-2, with unresolved D. This CDR3 spans 15 amino acids. The germline gives CDR1 LGHNA, CDR2 YSLEER. In DNA, the CDR3 is TGCGCCAGCAGCCAAGCGTCAGGTCCCAACTATAGCTACACCTTC. Translating gives CASSQASGPNYSYTF.

A word on this clonotype: At one end the junction does not follow the germline gene, possibly because of a read error. This rearrangement joins TRBV5-1 to TRBJ2-1; 9 nucleotides agree with TRBD2. The CDR3 has 13 amino acids. Germline assignment: CDR1 SGHRS and CDR2 YFSETQ. CDR3 DNA: TGCGCCAGCAGCTTAGCGGGGGGCAATGAGCAGTCCTTC. It codes for CASSLAGGNEQSF.

This clonotype was detected only a few times. A read error may produce the germline difference seen at one junction end. This chain joins TRBV12-3 or TRBV12-4 and TRBJ2-5, with 13 nucleotides matching TRBD2. CDR3 length: 14 amino acids. This CDR3 is CASSFGLAGETQCF. The CDR3 DNA sequence: TGTGCCAGCAGTTTTGGACTAGCGGGAGAGACCCAGTGCTTC.

This clonotype turned up a few times. V is TRBV6-6 and J is TRBJ2-3; 11 nucleotides agree with TRBD1. V gave up 2 bases and J gave up 1 base; unmatched junction bases: 2. The CDR3 runs 16 residues. CDR1 and CDR2 from the germline V gene are MNHNY and SVGAGI (reference sequence). CDR3 region: CASSYGTGGRTDTQYF. CDR3 coding DNA: TGTGCCAGCAGTTACGGGACAGGGGGTCGCACAGATACGCAGTATTTT.

This clonotype showed up just a few times. The chain combines TRBV5-1 with TRBJ2-3, with D possibly matching TRBD2 (5 bases). Trimming removed 4 bases from V and 10 bases from J, with 13 bases in between. The germline gives CDR1 SGHRS, CDR2 YFSETQ. This CDR3 comprises 12 residues. CDR3 in amino acids: CASSPDGDPQYF. The CDR3 DNA is TGCGCCAGCAGCCCGGACGGGGATCCGCAGTATTTT.

This chain links TRBV10-3 with TRBJ2-5; 11 positions match TRBD1. The CDR3 has 16 amino acids. J was trimmed by 4 bases and V by 8 bases; bases with no gene match: 12. CDR1 and CDR2 (germline): ENHRY, SYGVKD. CDR3 DNA: TGTGCCATCGGCGAGAGCGAGGACAGGGGGCCAGAGACCCAGTACTTC. This encodes CAIGESEDRGPETQYF.

This clonotype has more than one count but fewer than ten. The chain recombines TRBV6-1 with TRBJ2-7, with TRBD2 matching 11 bases. After removal of 6 bases from V and 2 bases from J, the junction contained 3 bases not matched to a gene. CDR3 length equals 14 residues. The germline CDR1 and CDR2 sequences are MNHNS and SASEGT. CDR3: CASRTSGNTYEQYF. The CDR3 DNA is TGTGCCAGCAGGACTAGCGGGAATACCTACGAGCAGTACTTC.

This clonotype was seen more than once but under ten times. The V gene is TRBV7-9, the J gene TRBJ1-3; unclear D gene. The CDR3 contains 13 residues. Germline V gene data show CDR1 as SEHNR and CDR2 as FQNEAQ (reference sequence). V lost 5 bases and J lost 4, with 9 bases in between. This CDR3 is CASSAELGNTIYF. Written as DNA, the CDR3 is TGTGCCAGCAGCGCGGAGTTGGGAAACACCATATATTTT.

In this sample, this clonotype turned up many times. The rearrangement uses TRBV7-2 and TRBJ2-1; 9 bases line up with TRBD2. The CDR3 loop spans 16 amino acids. Germline CDR1 reads SGHTA; CDR2 reads FQGNSA. After removal of 1 base from V and 0 bases from J, the junction contained 1 base not matched to a gene. CDR3 bases: TGTGCCAGCAGCTTAGGACTAGCGGCCTCCTACAATGAGCAGTTCTTC. Encoded protein: CASSLGLAASYNEQFF.

This clonotype was detected a few times. The chain links TRBV28 to TRBJ2-1, with D uncertain. From germline, CDR1 is MDHEN and CDR2 SYDVKM. The germline V and J ends were trimmed by 6 bases and 8 bases, with 20 bases remaining between them. The CDR3 runs to 15 residues. For the CDR3, the DNA is TGTGCCAGCAGCCCTGGGTCCCCCATACCCTATGAGCAGTTCTTC. Amino acid sequence: CASSPGSPIPYEQFF. The full variable domain, rest sourced from reference TRBV28 and TRBJ2-1, is DVKVTQSSRYLVKRTGEKVFLECVQDMDHENMFWYRQDPGLGLRLIYFSYDVKMKEKGDIPEGYSVSREKKERFSLILESASTNQTSMYLCASSPGSPIPYEQFFGPGTRLTVL.

There are a few counts of this clonotype. A junction boundary mismatches the germline segment, possibly from a read error. J is TRBJ2-7 and V is TRBV2, with 8 nucleotides matching TRBD2. Germline CDR1 reads SNHLY; CDR2 reads FYNNEI. The CDR3 length is 15 residues. The CDR3 nucleotides are TGTGCCGGCAGTATCGGCGCGGGAGGTCTTTACGAGCAGTACTTC. Amino acid sequence: CAGSIGAGGLYEQYF.

This clonotype appeared a few times. The gene calls are TRBV7-2 and TRBJ2-1; 7 bases are a match to TRBD2. The J call could be wrong; TRBJ2-7 is a better fit for the DNA end. Per germline, CDR1 SGHTA and CDR2 FQGNSA. The CDR3 sequence is 12 residues long. The CDR3 DNA reads TGTGCCAGCACTCCTAGCGGCTACGAGCAGTACTTC. It translates to CASTPSGYEQYF.

The J gene is TRBJ2-1, the V gene TRBV4-3; TRBD2 aligns across 11 bases. CDR3 size: 15 residues. Germline V lookup: CDR1 LGHNA, CDR2 YSLEER. The V gene end was trimmed by 5 bases and the J gene end by 3 bases; junction bases not matched to a gene: 3. CDR3 amino acids: CASSVSGGDYNEQFF. CDR3 sequence (DNA): TGCGCCAGCAGCGTTAGCGGGGGGGACTACAATGAGCAGTTCTTC.

This clonotype has a handful of counts. The J gene is TRBJ2-7, the V gene TRBV29-1, with D perhaps matching TRBD2 (6 bases). In germline, CDR1 is SQVTM, CDR2 ANQGSEA. The CDR3 runs to 15 residues. V was clipped by 1 base and J by 2 bases, with 15 bases between them. As DNA, the CDR3 is TGCAGCGTTGAAGGAGGGCAGGGACTCCCCTACGAGCAGTACTTC. Amino acid sequence: CSVEGGQGLPYEQYF.

V usage is TRBV9 and J usage is TRBJ1-2; 8 bases are a match to TRBD1. The CDR3 has 14 amino acids. Unmatched junction bases numbered 2, after V lost 0 bases and J lost 4 bases. From germline, CDR1 is SGDLS and CDR2 YYNGEE. The CDR3 DNA follows: TGTGCCAGCAGCGTAGCGGGACAGGCCTATGGCTACACCTTC. Protein: CASSVAGQAYGYTF.

This chain joins TRBV5-1 and TRBJ2-2; TRBD1 aligns across 8 bases. There are 18 residues in the CDR3. V shed 4 bases, J shed 0 bases, and the junction held 11 bases outside the gene matches. CDR1 is SGHRS and CDR2 is YFSETQ in the germline V gene. CDR3 region: CASSKKPGQATNTGELFF. CDR3 DNA: TGCGCCAGCAGCAAAAAACCGGGACAGGCTACGAACACCGGGGAGCTGTTTTTT.

Worth noting for this clonotype: As the CDR3 is not closed by the conserved phenylalanine or tryptophan, this likely results from a read error. V is TRBV28 and J is TRBJ1-2, with TRBD1 matching over 8 bases. The germline CDR1 and CDR2 sequences are MDHEN and SYDVKM. Trimming at V came to 4 bases and at J to 8 bases, leaving 9 bases not matched to a gene. The CDR3 runs 14 residues. The CDR3 coding sequence is TGTGCCAGCAGTTCCGTCAGGGGGCTGGGGGGCTACACCTCC. Its translation: CASSSVRGLGGYTS.

The sample holds a few counts of this clonotype. The genes are TRBV5-1 and TRBJ2-5; maybe TRBD1 (5 bases). The CDR3 spans 16 residues. CDR1 SGHRS and CDR2 YFSETQ come from the germline V gene. With 1 base removed from V and 2 bases from J, the gap between germline ends came to 15 bases. The CDR3 here is CASSLRTGIPQETQYF. The DNA for the CDR3 is TGCGCCAGCAGCTTGCGAACAGGCATCCCTCAAGAGACCCAGTACTTC. Together with reference TRBV5-1 and TRBJ2-5, the CDR3 gives the full variable domain: KAGVTQTPRYLIKTRGQQVTLSCSPISGHRSVSWYQQTPGQGLQFLFEYFSETQRNKGNFPGRFSGRQFSNSRSEMNVSTLELGDSALYLCASSLRTGIPQETQYFGPGTRLLVL.

About this clonotype itself: The junction departs from the called germline gene at one end, perhaps through a read error. J is TRBJ2-5 and V is TRBV20-1; 8 bases are shared with TRBD1. Germline V lookup: CDR1 DFQATT, CDR2 SNEGSKA (reference sequence). This CDR3 has 17 residues. The DNA of the CDR3 is TGCAGTGCGAAGAGGACAGGGAGGATTTCAGTCGGGGAGACCCAGTGCTTC. This codes for CSAKRTGRISVGETQCF.

This clonotype was detected only a few times. This chain connects TRBV25-1 to TRBJ2-7; maybe TRBD1 (6 bases). The CDR3 is 13 residues long. V shed 6 bases and J shed 7 bases, with 16 bases lying between them. CDR1 and CDR2 from the germline V gene are MGHDK and SYGVNS. The CDR3 nucleotides are TGTGCCAGCAGCAGGGGCCCAATTAGTGAGCAGTACTTC. This sequence encodes CASSRGPISEQYF.

V gene TRBV6-2 or TRBV6-3 combines with J gene TRBJ2-1; D could derive from TRBD1 or TRBD2 (5 bases each). The end of the DNA is better explained by TRBJ2-5, so the J call may be wrong. Germline V gene sequence: CDR1 MNHEY, CDR2 SVGEGT. The CDR3 length is 17 residues. CDR3 loop: CASSRTPGPLGTETQYF. The CDR3 DNA is TGTGCCAGCAGTCGGACCCCGGGGCCGTTAGGAACAGAGACCCAGTACTTC.

This clonotype was recorded a few times. This chain connects TRBV29-1 to TRBJ2-5; 11 bases fit TRBD1. Gene TRBJ2-7 matches the end of the DNA better, so the J call may be wrong. CDR3 length equals 15 residues. In germline, CDR1 is SQVTM, CDR2 ANQGSEA. The CDR3 sequence is CSVAGQGATSYEQYF. The CDR3 DNA reads as TGCAGCGTTGCAGGACAGGGGGCGACCTCCTACGAGCAGTACTTC.

This clonotype occurred a few times. The chain employs TRBV25-1 and TRBJ2-4; 7 bases line up with TRBD1. CDR1 and CDR2 from the germline V gene are MGHDK and SYGVNS. J gave up 5 bases and V 4 bases, and 5 bases lay outside the gene matches. CDR3 length: 14 amino acids. CDR3 in amino acids: CASSGQGFQNIQYF. CDR3 coding DNA: TGTGCCAGCAGTGGACAGGGCTTCCAAAACATTCAGTACTTC.

The DNA for the CDR3 is TGCAGCATGTGGGACAGCTTTACCAATCAGCCCCAGCATTTT. It yields the protein CSMWDSFTNQPQHF. The chain employs TRBV29-1 and TRBJ1-5; TRBD1 aligns across 7 bases. V was pared by 8 bases and J by 3 bases, with 10 bases of the junction left unmatched. CDR1 SQVTM and CDR2 ANQGSEA come from the germline V gene. The CDR3 runs to 14 residues.

A few counts support this clonotype. This sequence joins TRBV10-3 and TRBJ2-5; 7 nucleotides match TRBD1. The germline gives CDR1 ENHRY, CDR2 SYGVKD. The CDR3 covers 13 residues. J gave up 3 bases and V 6 bases, and 4 bases lay outside the gene matches. The CDR3 DNA sequence: TGTGCCATCAGCGAGACAGGGAAAGAGACCCAGTACTTC. Its translation is CAISETGKETQYF.

The J gene is TRBJ1-2, the V gene TRBV29-1, with unresolved D. CDR1 is SQVTM and CDR2 is ANQGSEA in the germline V gene. V lost 4 bases, J lost 6 bases, and 15 bases lay in between. The CDR3 contains 13 residues. CDR3 amino acids: CSVVPGEVNGYTF. CDR3 nucleotide sequence: TGCAGCGTTGTTCCCGGGGAGGTGAATGGCTACACCTTC. Supplemented by reference TRBV29-1 and TRBJ1-2, the full variable domain reads SAVISQKPSRDICQRGTSLTIQCQVDSQVTMMFWYRQQPGQSLTLIATANQGSEATYESGFVIDKFPISRPNLTFSTLTVSNMSPEDSSIYLCSVVPGEVNGYTFGSGTRLTVV.